The rows below give T cell receptor beta chains drawn from one sample of a study of graft-versus-host responses after intestinal transplantation. This table comes from immunoSEQ multiplex PCR, and its TCRdb copy is limited to in-frame clones, with some not included. The table shows approximately 86,000 clones, with 90% to 95% occurring only once. These TCRs are of unknown antigen specificity. Sequences were derived from unstimulated CD4+ T cells sorted from spleen or lymph node cells, sampled before intestinal transplant. All receptors derive from a human donor who received an intestinal transplant. Each CDR3 is given with its conserved first and last residue. Each record gives: CDR3 DNA, CDR3 protein, J gene, V gene, D gene. A D gene is named only where the DNA matches it firmly.

TGTGCCAGCAGCCCTGGGACAGCGGGTCCTTTTTACTACACCTTC | CASSPGTAGPFYYTF | TRBJ1-2 | TRBV5-6 | TRBD1
TGTGCCAGCAGCGTAGGACAGGGGGCCTACGAGCAGTACTTC | CASSVGQGAYEQYF | TRBJ2-7 | TRBV9 | TRBD1
TGTGCCAGCAGCTTAGAGGTAGAGTCCTACGAGCAGTACTTC | CASSLEVESYEQYF | TRBJ2-7 | TRBV11-2 | NA
TGTGCCAGCAGTTACTCTATAAACTATGGCTACACCTTC | CASSYSINYGYTF | TRBJ1-2 | TRBV6-5 | NA
TGCAGCGTTGAAGGCGGCGGCACTGAAGCTTTCTTT | CSVEGGGTEAFF | TRBJ1-1 | TRBV29-1 | NA
TGTGCCAGCAGTCGCGACAGGTTCTACGAGCAGTACTTC | CASSRDRFYEQYF | TRBJ2-7 | TRBV6-5 | NA
TGTGCCAGCAGCTTAGTGGGGAGCTACGGCGGGGAGCTGTTTTTT | CASSLVGSYGGELFF | TRBJ2-2 | TRBV7-6 | NA
TGTGCCAGCAGCTATCGGGGGGCGGGTGAGCAGTTCTTC | CASSYRGAGEQFF | TRBJ2-1 | TRBV7-2 | NA
TGTGCCAGCAGCAACATCCCAGCGGGGGAGCTGTTTTTT | CASSNIPAGELFF | TRBJ2-2 | TRBV7-7 | NA
TGTGCCAGCAGCTCGTACTTTTACGAGCAGTACTTC | CASSSYFYEQYF | TRBJ2-7 | TRBV11-2 | NA
TGTGCCAGCAACCCCCGGGTCTATGAAAAACTGTTTTTT | CASNPRVYEKLFF | TRBJ1-4 | TRBV7-9 | NA